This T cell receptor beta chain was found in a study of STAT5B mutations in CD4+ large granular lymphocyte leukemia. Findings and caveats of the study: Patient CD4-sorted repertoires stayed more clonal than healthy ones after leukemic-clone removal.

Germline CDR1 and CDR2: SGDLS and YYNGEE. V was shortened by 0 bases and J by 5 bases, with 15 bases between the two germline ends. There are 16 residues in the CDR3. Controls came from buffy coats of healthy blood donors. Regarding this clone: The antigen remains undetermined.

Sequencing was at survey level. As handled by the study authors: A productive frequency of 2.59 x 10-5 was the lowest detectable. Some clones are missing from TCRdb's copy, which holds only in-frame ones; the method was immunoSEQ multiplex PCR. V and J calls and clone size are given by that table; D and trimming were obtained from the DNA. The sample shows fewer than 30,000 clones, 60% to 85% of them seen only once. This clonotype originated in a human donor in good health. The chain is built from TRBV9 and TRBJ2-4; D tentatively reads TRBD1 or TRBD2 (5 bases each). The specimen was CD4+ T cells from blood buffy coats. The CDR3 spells CASSVVGDPGENIQYF. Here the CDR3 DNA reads TGTGCCAGCAGCGTAGTGGGGGACCCTGGGGAAAACATTCAGTACTTC.